A single sample is the source of the 13 T cell receptor beta chains below, sequenced in a study of blood T cell repertoires in COVID-19. The data were produced by immunoSEQ multiplex PCR, yet TCRdb's version contains in-frame clones alone and is incomplete. The sample includes under 250,000 clones, roughly four fifths of them seen just once. Sample: PBMCs or T cells enriched from blood (not recorded which). Receptors were obtained from a middle-aged woman with acute COVID-19.

In this sample, this clone turned up a few times. The rearrangement links TRBV15 to TRBJ1-6, with 8 bases identical to TRBD1. The CDR3 totals 16 residues. CDR1 LNHNV and CDR2 YYDKDF come from the germline V gene (reference sequence). Unmatched junction bases numbered 7, after V lost 1 base and J lost 8 bases. DNA of the CDR3: TGTGCCACCAGCAGAGGGTTTGGACAGGGCGATTCACCCCTCCACTTT. Translating it yields CATSRGFGQGDSPLHF.

The gene calls are TRBV29-1 and TRBJ1-1; tentative D call: TRBD1 (6 bases). Germline values: CDR1 SQVTM, CDR2 ANQGSEA. The CDR3 runs 13 residues. V was cut by 7 bases and J by 1 base, with 13 bases left in between. For the CDR3, the DNA is TGCAGCGCCCACCTGACAGGGAACACTGAAGCTTTCTTT. Its translation: CSAHLTGNTEAFF.

This sequence joins TRBV5-1 and TRBJ2-5; TRBD2 matches 7 bases. Germline trimming cut 8 bases from V and 2 bases from J; bases unmatched to any gene: 12. The V gene's germline CDR1 is SGHRS and CDR2 YFSETQ. There are 15 residues in the CDR3. The CDR3 spells CASGRSGTQQETQYF. The CDR3 DNA sequence: TGCGCCAGTGGACGAAGCGGGACCCAGCAAGAGACCCAGTACTTC.

The chain carries TRBV7-9 and TRBJ1-5; 9 positions agree with TRBD1. Germline CDR1 is SEHNR and CDR2 is FQNEAQ (reference sequence). The CDR3 sequence is 15 residues long. The ends lost 5 bases at V and 4 bases at J; junction bases unmatched: 6. The CDR3 nucleotides read TGTGCCAGCAGCCCAGGGACAGGGACAAATCAGCCCCAGCATTTT. This translates into CASSPGTGTNQPQHF.

The chain links TRBV28 to TRBJ1-2; a weak D match, TRBD1 (5 bases). The germline V gene has CDR1 MDHEN and CDR2 SYDVKM. The V end was cut by 5 bases, the J end by 5 bases, with 18 bases between. The CDR3 spans 15 residues. In DNA, the CDR3 is TGTGCCAGCAGTCCAGACCGGGGGAGGTGGTATGGCTACACCTTC. Protein product: CASSPDRGRWYGYTF.

This chain connects TRBV2 to TRBJ1-2; 9 bases align to TRBD1. This CDR3 has 14 residues. V trimming: 6 bases; J trimming: 5 bases; junction bases outside the gene matches: 7. CDR1 is SNHLY and CDR2 is FYNNEI in the germline V gene. In DNA form, the CDR3 reads TGTGCCAGCAGCGGGGGACAGGGCGGGTATGGCTACACCTTC. It yields the protein CASSGGQGGYGYTF.

The rearrangement joins TRBV7-9 to TRBJ2-1; TRBD2 is a possible D gene (5 bases). The CDR3 consists of 15 residues. V was cut by 5 bases and J by 8 bases, with 19 bases left in between. CDR1 is SEHNR, CDR2 FQNEAQ, per germline (reference sequence). The CDR3 loop reads CASSPARGVLYEQFF. In DNA, the CDR3 is TGTGCCAGCAGCCCAGCTCGGGGAGTGTTGTATGAGCAGTTCTTC.

This clone was picked up a small number of times. One junction end disagrees with the germline gene, perhaps due to a read error. V gene TRBV11-3 combines with J gene TRBJ2-1, with 11 bases fitting TRBD2. CDR3 size: 16 residues. Looked up from germline, CDR1 is SGHNT and CDR2 is YENEEA. In DNA, the CDR3 is TGTGCCAGCAGCGTAGACGGGACTAGCGGCTACAATGAGCAGTTCTTC. This encodes CASSVDGTSGYNEQFF.

The CDR3 sequence: CASSQGRSTEAFF. The CDR3 DNA sequence: TGCGCCAGCAGCCAAGGGAGGTCCACTGAAGCTTTCTTT. The chain carries TRBV4-1 and TRBJ1-1; the D is unclear. Per the germline V gene, CDR1 is MGHRA and CDR2 is YSYEKL. The CDR3 is made up of 13 amino acids. V lost 1 base and J 4 bases, leaving 7 bases between the germline ends.

The chain joins TRBV4-1 to TRBJ2-7; D gene uncertain. The CDR3 length is 15 residues. CDR1 and CDR2 (germline): MGHRA, YSYEKL. V lost 0 bases and J lost 0, with 9 bases in between. The CDR3 bases are TGCGCCAGCAGCCAAGAAATTAGTCACTCCTACGAGCAGTACTTC. This codes for CASSQEISHSYEQYF.

J is TRBJ1-2 and V is TRBV19; 9 bases match TRBD1. The germline V gene encodes CDR1 LNHDA and CDR2 SQIVND (reference sequence). This CDR3 has 14 residues. V trimming: 4 bases; J trimming: 6 bases; junction bases outside the gene matches: 6. CDR3 in DNA: TGTGCCAGTAGTAGAACGGGACAGGGCGATGGCTACACCTTC. Amino acid sequence: CASSRTGQGDGYTF.

The V and J genes are TRBV7-3 and TRBJ1-3; TRBD1 agrees at 10 bases. Trimming cost V 2 bases and J 4 bases; bases outside gene matches: 14. Germline lookup yields CDR1 SGHTA and CDR2 FQGTGA. This CDR3 comprises 19 residues. This CDR3 reads CASSLWGPGTGDGGNTIYF. The CDR3 bases are TGTGCCAGCAGCTTATGGGGACCGGGGACAGGGGATGGAGGAAACACCATATATTTT. The full variable domain, with the rest looked up from reference TRBV7-3 and TRBJ1-3, is GAGVSQTPSNKVTEKGKYVELRCDPISGHTALYWYRQSLGQGPEFLIYFQGTGAADDSGLPNDRFFAVRPEGSVSTLKIQRTERGDSAVYLCASSLWGPGTGDGGNTIYFGEGSWLTVV.

The V gene is TRBV6-5, the J gene TRBJ2-2; 7 nucleotides match TRBD1. The CDR3 has 15 residues. Germline V gene lookup returns CDR1 MNHEY and CDR2 SVGAGI. V dropped 7 bases and J dropped 3; count of bases not matched to a gene: 8. CDR3 sequence: CASTPRQGDTGELFF. In DNA form, the CDR3 reads TGTGCCAGCACCCCGAGGCAGGGGGACACCGGGGAGCTGTTTTTT.